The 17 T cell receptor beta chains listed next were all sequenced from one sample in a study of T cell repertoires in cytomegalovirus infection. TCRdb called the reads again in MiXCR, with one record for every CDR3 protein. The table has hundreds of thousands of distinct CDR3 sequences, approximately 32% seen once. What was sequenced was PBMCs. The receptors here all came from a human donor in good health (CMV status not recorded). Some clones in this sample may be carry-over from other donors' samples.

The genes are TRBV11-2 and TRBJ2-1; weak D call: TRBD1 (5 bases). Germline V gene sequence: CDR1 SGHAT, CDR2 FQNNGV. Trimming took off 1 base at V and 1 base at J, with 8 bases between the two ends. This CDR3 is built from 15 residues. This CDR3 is CASSLGRQSYNEQFF. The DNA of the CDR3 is TGTGCCAGCAGCTTAGGCCGACAGTCCTACAATGAGCAGTTCTTC.

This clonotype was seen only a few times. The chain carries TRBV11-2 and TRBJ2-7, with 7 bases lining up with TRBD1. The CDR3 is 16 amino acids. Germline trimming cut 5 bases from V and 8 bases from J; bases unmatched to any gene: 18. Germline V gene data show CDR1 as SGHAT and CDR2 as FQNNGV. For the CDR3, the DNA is TGTGCCAGCAGCCGACAGGGTTCCGAGCCCAACGTCAAGCAGTACTTC. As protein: CASSRQGSEPNVKQYF.

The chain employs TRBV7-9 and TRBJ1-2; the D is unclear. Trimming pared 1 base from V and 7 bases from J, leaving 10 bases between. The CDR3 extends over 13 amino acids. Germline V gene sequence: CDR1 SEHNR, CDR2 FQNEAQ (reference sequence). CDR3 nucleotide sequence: TGTGCCAGCAGCTTAGGTTCTTTCGGTGGCTACACCTTC. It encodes CASSLGSFGGYTF.

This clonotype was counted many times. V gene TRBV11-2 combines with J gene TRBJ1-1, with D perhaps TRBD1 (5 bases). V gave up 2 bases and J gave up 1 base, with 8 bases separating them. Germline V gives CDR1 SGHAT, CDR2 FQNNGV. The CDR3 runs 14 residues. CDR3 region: CASSLSRANTEAFF. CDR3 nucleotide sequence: TGTGCCAGCAGCTTAAGCAGGGCGAACACTGAAGCTTTCTTT.

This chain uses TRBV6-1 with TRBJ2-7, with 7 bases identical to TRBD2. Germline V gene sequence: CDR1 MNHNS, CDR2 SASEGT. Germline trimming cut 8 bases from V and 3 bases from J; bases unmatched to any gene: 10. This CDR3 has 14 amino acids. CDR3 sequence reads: CASALGGVSYEQYF. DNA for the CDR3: TGTGCCAGCGCCTTGGGAGGGGTCAGCTACGAGCAGTACTTC.

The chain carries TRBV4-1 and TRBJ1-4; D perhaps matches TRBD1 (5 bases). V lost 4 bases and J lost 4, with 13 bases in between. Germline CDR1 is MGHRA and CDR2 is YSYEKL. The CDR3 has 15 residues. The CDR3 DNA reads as TGCGCCAGCAGCCCCCACCAAGGGGATAATGAAAAACTGTTTTTT. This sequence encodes CASSPHQGDNEKLFF.

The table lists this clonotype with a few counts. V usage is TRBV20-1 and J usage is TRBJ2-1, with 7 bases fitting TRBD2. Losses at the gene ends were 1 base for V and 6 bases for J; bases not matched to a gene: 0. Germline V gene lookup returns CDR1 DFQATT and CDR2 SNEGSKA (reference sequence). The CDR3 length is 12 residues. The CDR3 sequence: CSARGGGNEQFF. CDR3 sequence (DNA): TGCAGTGCTAGAGGCGGGGGCAATGAGCAGTTCTTC.

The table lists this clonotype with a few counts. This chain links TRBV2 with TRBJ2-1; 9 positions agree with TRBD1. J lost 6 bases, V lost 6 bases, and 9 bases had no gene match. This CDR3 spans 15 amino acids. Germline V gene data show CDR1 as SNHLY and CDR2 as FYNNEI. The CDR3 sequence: CASRETGTGLNEQFF. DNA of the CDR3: TGTGCCAGCAGAGAAACCGGGACAGGGCTCAATGAGCAGTTCTTC.

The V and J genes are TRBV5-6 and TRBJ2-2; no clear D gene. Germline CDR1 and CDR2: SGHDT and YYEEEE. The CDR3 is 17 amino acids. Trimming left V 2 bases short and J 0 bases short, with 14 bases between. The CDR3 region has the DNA TGTGCCAGCAGCTTTCGTCACGACATCTCGAACACCGGGGAGCTGTTTTTT. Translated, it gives CASSFRHDISNTGELFF.

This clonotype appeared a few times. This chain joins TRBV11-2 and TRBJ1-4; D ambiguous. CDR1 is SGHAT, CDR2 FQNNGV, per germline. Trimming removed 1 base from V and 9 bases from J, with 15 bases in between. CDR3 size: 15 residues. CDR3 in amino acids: CASSLGGNQAKKLFF. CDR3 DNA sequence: TGTGCCAGCAGCTTAGGAGGGAACCAGGCGAAAAAACTGTTTTTT.

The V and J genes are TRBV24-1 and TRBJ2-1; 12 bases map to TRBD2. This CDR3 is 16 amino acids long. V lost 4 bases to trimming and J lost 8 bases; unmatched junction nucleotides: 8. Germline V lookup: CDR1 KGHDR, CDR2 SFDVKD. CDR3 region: CATSDPGLAGRDEQFF. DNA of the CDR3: TGTGCCACCAGTGACCCCGGACTAGCGGGGAGGGATGAGCAGTTCTTC.

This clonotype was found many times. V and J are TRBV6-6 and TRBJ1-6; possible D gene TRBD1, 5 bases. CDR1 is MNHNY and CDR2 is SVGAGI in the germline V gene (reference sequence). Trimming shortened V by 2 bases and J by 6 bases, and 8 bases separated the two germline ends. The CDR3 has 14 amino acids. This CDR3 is CASSYLGGNSPLHF. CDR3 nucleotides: TGTGCCAGCAGTTACCTCGGGGGTAATTCACCCCTCCACTTT.

The CDR3 DNA sequence: TGCAGTGCTAGAGATAGACCGGGGGTCGGCACCGGGGAGCTGTTTTTT. This translates into CSARDRPGVGTGELFF. The V call is TRBV20-1, the J call TRBJ2-2, with D possibly being TRBD2 (6 bases). The CDR3 covers 16 residues. The germline CDR1 and CDR2 sequences are DFQATT and SNEGSKA (reference sequence). V gave up 0 bases and J gave up 4 bases, with 15 bases separating them.

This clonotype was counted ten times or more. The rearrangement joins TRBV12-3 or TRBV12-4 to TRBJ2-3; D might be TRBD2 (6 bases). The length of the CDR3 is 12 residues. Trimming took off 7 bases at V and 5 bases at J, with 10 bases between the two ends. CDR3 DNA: TGTGCCAGCACCCTGGGAGGAGATACGCAGTATTTT. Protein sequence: CASTLGGDTQYF.

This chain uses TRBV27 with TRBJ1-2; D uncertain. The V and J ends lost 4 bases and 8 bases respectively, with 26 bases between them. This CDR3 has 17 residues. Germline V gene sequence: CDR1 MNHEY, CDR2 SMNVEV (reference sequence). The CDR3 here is CASSSTDGPALIGGYTF. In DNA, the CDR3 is TGTGCCAGCAGTTCGACCGACGGGCCGGCGCTTATTGGCGGCTACACCTTC.

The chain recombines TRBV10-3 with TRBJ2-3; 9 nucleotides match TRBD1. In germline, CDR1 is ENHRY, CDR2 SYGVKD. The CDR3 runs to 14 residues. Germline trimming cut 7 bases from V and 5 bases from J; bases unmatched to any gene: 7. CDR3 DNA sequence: TGTGCCATCAACGCCGGGACAGGGCGAGATACGCAGTATTTT. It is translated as CAINAGTGRDTQYF.

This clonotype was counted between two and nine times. The CDR3 coding sequence is TGTGCCAGCAGCCACGGACTGGCTAGCACAGATACGCAGTATTTT. Its translation is CASSHGLASTDTQYF. The V call is TRBV5-6, the J call TRBJ2-3; D might be TRBD2 (5 bases). CDR1 is SGHDT and CDR2 is YYEEEE in the germline V gene. The CDR3 spans 15 residues. Trimming cost V 4 bases and J 0 bases, with 12 bases left between them.